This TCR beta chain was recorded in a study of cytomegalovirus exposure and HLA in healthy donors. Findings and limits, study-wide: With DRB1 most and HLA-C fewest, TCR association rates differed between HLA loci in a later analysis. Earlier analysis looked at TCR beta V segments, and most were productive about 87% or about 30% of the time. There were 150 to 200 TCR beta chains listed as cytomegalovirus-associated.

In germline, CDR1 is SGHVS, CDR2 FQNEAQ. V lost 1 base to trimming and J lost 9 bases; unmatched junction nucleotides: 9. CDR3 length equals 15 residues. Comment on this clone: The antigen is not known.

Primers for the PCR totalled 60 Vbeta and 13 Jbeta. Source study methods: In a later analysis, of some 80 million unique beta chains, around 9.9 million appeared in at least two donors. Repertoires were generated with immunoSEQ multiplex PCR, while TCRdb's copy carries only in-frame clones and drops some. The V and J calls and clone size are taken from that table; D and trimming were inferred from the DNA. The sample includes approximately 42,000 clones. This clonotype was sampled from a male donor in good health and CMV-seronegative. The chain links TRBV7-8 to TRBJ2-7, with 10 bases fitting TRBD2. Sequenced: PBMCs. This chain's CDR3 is CASSLGLAGVGGQYF. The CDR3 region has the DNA TGTGCCAGCAGCTTAGGACTAGCGGGTGTAGGGGGGCAGTACTTC.